The 11 T cell receptor beta chains below all came from one sample that was sequenced in a study of shared clonotypes between healthy human individuals. The table came from immunoSEQ multiplex PCR; TCRdb's copy has only in-frame clones and leaves some out. Among about 2,200,000 clones listed, more than 85% were seen once. Only CD45RO-negative cells positively selected for CCR7 counted as naive CD8 cells, so terminally differentiated effector memory CD45RA+ cells were excluded. Specimen: naive CD8+ T cells from PBMCs. The receptors were gathered from a man between 18 and 29 years old in good health. Some clones in this sample may be carry-over from other donors' samples.

V usage is TRBV2 and J usage is TRBJ1-1; no clear D gene. The V and J ends lost 2 bases and 1 base respectively, with 11 bases between them. CDR3 length: 15 amino acids. The germline CDR1 and CDR2 sequences are SNHLY and FYNNEI. In nucleotides, the CDR3 is TGTGCCAGCAGTGAATGGGTGCTAGAGAACACTGAAGCTTTCTTT. Its protein product is CASSEWVLENTEAFF.

V gene TRBV7-6 combines with J gene TRBJ2-7; tentatively, D is TRBD2 (7 bases). Germline CDR1 SGHVS, CDR2 FNYEAQ. V was clipped by 5 bases and J by 3 bases, with 14 bases between them. The CDR3 runs 14 residues. The CDR3 sequence is CASSRGGGVYEQYF. The DNA of the CDR3 is TGTGCCAGCAGCCGCGGGGGCGGGGTCTACGAGCAGTACTTC. Full variable domain (rest looked up from reference TRBV7-6 and TRBJ2-7): GAGVSQSPRYKVTKRGQDVALRCDPISGHVSLYWYRQALGQGPEFLTYFNYEAQQDKSGLPNDRFSAERPEGSISTLTIQRTEQRDSAMYRCASSRGGGVYEQYFGPGTRLTVT.

The table lists this clone with a few counts. The rearrangement joins TRBV5-6 to TRBJ1-1; D uncertain. Germline values: CDR1 SGHDT, CDR2 YYEEEE. V was trimmed by 5 bases and J by 4 bases, leaving 15 bases between them. The CDR3 runs to 14 residues. This CDR3 reads CASSPDGLVTEAFF. The CDR3 coding sequence is TGTGCCAGCAGTCCGGACGGCCTCGTCACTGAAGCTTTCTTT. The whole variable domain, filled in from reference TRBV5-6 and TRBJ1-1, reads DAGVTQSPTHLIKTRGQQVTLRCSPKSGHDTVSWYQQALGQGPQFIFQYYEEEERQRGNFPDRFSGHQFPNYSSELNVNALLLGDSALYLCASSPDGLVTEAFFGQGTRLTVV.

The chain employs TRBV6-6 and TRBJ1-1; the D gene is possibly TRBD1 (5 bases). The ends were cut back, 7 bases at V and 10 bases at J, with 19 bases in the middle. The CDR3 is 13 residues long. From germline, CDR1 is MNHNY and CDR2 SVGAGI (reference sequence). Written as DNA, the CDR3 is TGTGCCAGCACCCTCGGGGGACGGGTGACAGCTTTCTTT. Translated: CASTLGGRVTAFF.

V and J are TRBV7-9 and TRBJ2-7, with D possibly being TRBD2 (5 bases). The CDR3 is made up of 12 amino acids. V was pared by 7 bases and J by 6 bases, with 13 bases between. Germline values: CDR1 SEHNR, CDR2 FQNEAQ (reference sequence). The CDR3 bases are TGTGCCAGCACCTTTAAGGCGGGCGAGCAGTACTTC. This sequence encodes CASTFKAGEQYF.

V usage is TRBV27 and J usage is TRBJ2-1; 7 bases are a match to TRBD2. V trimming: 5 bases; J trimming: 9 bases; junction bases outside the gene matches: 16. There are 16 residues in the CDR3. Germline V gene data show CDR1 as MNHEY and CDR2 as SMNVEV (reference sequence). CDR3 protein: CASSPAIGAGVFEQFF. In nucleotides, the CDR3 is TGTGCCAGCAGTCCCGCCATAGGGGCGGGAGTGTTTGAGCAGTTCTTC.

This chain uses TRBV12-2 with TRBJ2-7; the table's D call, TRBD2, has no DNA check behind it. TRBV12-2 is deemed a pseudogene. This CDR3 has 17 residues. The CDR3 DNA is TGTGCAAGTCGCTTAGTCGGGCCGGGACTCGGGCCCCCCAAGCAGTACTTC. Translation: CASRLVGPGLGPPKQYF.

The J gene is TRBJ1-3, the V gene TRBV7-9, with D perhaps TRBD1 (5 bases). The germline gives CDR1 SEHNR, CDR2 FQNEAQ (reference sequence). The CDR3 totals 14 residues. V dropped 8 bases and J dropped 4 bases, with 15 bases sitting between them. CDR3 sequence: CASFHAGSGNTIYF. DNA of the CDR3: TGTGCCAGCTTTCACGCAGGGAGCGGAAACACCATATATTTT. The full variable domain, its missing parts supplied by reference TRBV7-9 and TRBJ1-3, is DTGVSQNPRHKITKRGQNVTFRCDPISEHNRLYWYRQTLGQGPEFLTYFQNEAQLEKSRLLSDRFSAERPKGSFSTLEIQRTEQGDSAMYLCASFHAGSGNTIYFGEGSWLTVV.

As regards this clone: Other DNA variants within this sample encode the same CDR3. This rearrangement joins TRBV6-5 to TRBJ1-5; D is undetermined. Per germline, CDR1 MNHEY and CDR2 SVGAGI. The CDR3 length is 14 residues. Trimming took off 6 bases at V and 0 bases at J, with 9 bases between the two ends. CDR3: CASSPQYSNQPQHF. The CDR3 DNA follows: TGTGCCAGCAGCCCACAGTATAGCAATCAGCCCCAGCATTTT.

This chain uses TRBV6-6 with TRBJ1-5; D not resolved. Per germline, CDR1 MNHNY and CDR2 SVGAGI (reference sequence). The CDR3 covers 11 residues. V lost 0 bases and J lost 10, with 4 bases in between. The CDR3 nucleotides read TGTGCCAGCAGTTACTCGAGCCCCCAGCATTTT. It translates to CASSYSSPQHF.

The chain joins TRBV19 to TRBJ1-2, with TRBD1 identical over 8 bases. This CDR3 comprises 17 residues. CDR1 and CDR2 (germline): LNHDA, SQIVND (reference sequence). Losses at the gene ends were 1 base for V and 6 bases for J; bases not matched to a gene: 13. The CDR3 loop reads CASSIAWTGRPLDGYTF. The CDR3 coding sequence is TGTGCCAGTAGTATAGCGTGGACAGGGAGACCGTTGGATGGCTACACCTTC.